The rows below give T cell receptor beta chains drawn from one sample of a study of shared clonotypes between healthy human individuals. The assay was immunoSEQ multiplex PCR, and TCRdb's table has in-frame clones only and misses some. The data hold nearly 1 million clones, with roughly 72% observed a single time. The sample was memory CD4+ T cells sorted from blood. Receptor source: a man between 18 and 35 years old in good health. Each CDR3 is given without its conserved first and last residue. The order of the fields is V gene, J gene, CDR3 protein.

v_call: TRBV19; j_call: TRBJ2-4; cdr3_aa: ASSTRGNIQY
v_call: TRBV7-6; j_call: TRBJ2-5; cdr3_aa: ASEGYGQTQY
v_call: TRBV4-1; j_call: TRBJ2-5; cdr3_aa: ASSQGGGGVETQY
v_call: TRBV7-2; j_call: TRBJ2-5; cdr3_aa: ASSLGGTGEGETQY
v_call: TRBV6-5; j_call: TRBJ2-5; cdr3_aa: ASSYNRISGSQY
v_call: TRBV9; j_call: TRBJ2-7; cdr3_aa: ASSVEASGNYEQY
v_call: TRBV4-3; j_call: TRBJ2-7; cdr3_aa: ASSQDRYSFYEQY
v_call: TRBV2; j_call: TRBJ2-3; cdr3_aa: ASRPLGDTQY
v_call: TRBV29-1; j_call: TRBJ1-2; cdr3_aa: SVHTYYGYT
v_call: TRBV6-1; j_call: TRBJ1-5; cdr3_aa: ASTSGDQPQH
v_call: TRBV28; j_call: TRBJ1-5; cdr3_aa: ASSQGGRDSNQPQH
v_call: TRBV7-9; j_call: TRBJ1-5; cdr3_aa: ASSPGQGWGQPQH
v_call: TRBV28; j_call: TRBJ1-4; cdr3_aa: ASSSTSRFELF
v_call: TRBV4-2; j_call: TRBJ2-7; cdr3_aa: ASSQDEGQGASSSYEQY
v_call: TRBV6-6; j_call: TRBJ1-4; cdr3_aa: ASSYHQGAWEKLF
v_call: TRBV5-6; j_call: TRBJ1-5; cdr3_aa: ASSSRETEAPH
v_call: TRBV4-1; j_call: TRBJ1-1; cdr3_aa: ASSQAGQNTEAF
v_call: TRBV2; j_call: TRBJ2-3; cdr3_aa: ASDPMGGATDTQY
v_call: TRBV9; j_call: TRBJ2-3; cdr3_aa: ASSLYGGLSTDTQY
v_call: TRBV28; j_call: TRBJ1-1; cdr3_aa: ASRLFSLRRTGNTEAF
v_call: TRBV2; j_call: TRBJ2-3; cdr3_aa: ASARGGTRNTDTQY
v_call: TRBV5-1; j_call: TRBJ2-1; cdr3_aa: ASSLVPGGSNEQF
v_call: TRBV10-2; j_call: TRBJ1-5; cdr3_aa: ASTGQGGNQPQH
v_call: TRBV18; j_call: TRBJ2-6; cdr3_aa: ASSPNQGSGANVLT
v_call: TRBV6-6; j_call: TRBJ1-1; cdr3_aa: ASSYARNTEAF
v_call: TRBV2; j_call: TRBJ1-1; cdr3_aa: ASSVDTEAF
v_call: TRBV28; j_call: TRBJ2-7; cdr3_aa: ASSLGSTSYEQY
v_call: TRBV5-4; j_call: TRBJ1-1; cdr3_aa: ASSPSGPNTEAF
v_call: TRBV7-2; j_call: TRBJ1-5; cdr3_aa: ASSLVSGTDQPQH
v_call: TRBV19; j_call: TRBJ2-3; cdr3_aa: ASSIGRTTRTDTQY
v_call: TRBV6-5; j_call: TRBJ2-7; cdr3_aa: ASRGRSGGSYEQY
v_call: TRBV4-3; j_call: TRBJ2-1; cdr3_aa: ASSQERGRGQF
v_call: TRBV5-6; j_call: TRBJ2-1; cdr3_aa: ASSLPGQGRDEQF
v_call: TRBV19; j_call: TRBJ2-7; cdr3_aa: ASSIQGTYEQY
v_call: TRBV12-2; j_call: TRBJ2-7; cdr3_aa: ASRSRDRGQQEQY
v_call: TRBV27; j_call: TRBJ1-6; cdr3_aa: ASSTGLNSPLH
v_call: TRBV5-4; j_call: TRBJ1-1; cdr3_aa: ASSHPGTGGNTEAF
v_call: TRBV6-5; j_call: TRBJ2-7; cdr3_aa: ASSYSRDGPYEQY
v_call: TRBV30; j_call: TRBJ2-1; cdr3_aa: AWRGATFGNEQF
v_call: TRBV5-1; j_call: TRBJ2-3; cdr3_aa: ASSFIPGADTQY
v_call: TRBV6-1; j_call: TRBJ1-5; cdr3_aa: ASSEVAGRQPQH
v_call: TRBV30; j_call: TRBJ2-5; cdr3_aa: AWSGATGGSDTQY
v_call: TRBV6-1; j_call: TRBJ1-5; cdr3_aa: ASSQTGNSNQPQH
v_call: TRBV28; j_call: TRBJ1-6; cdr3_aa: ASSFWQGYSPLH
v_call: TRBV10-3; j_call: TRBJ1-4; cdr3_aa: AISDHGSTNEKLF